Below, one TCR beta chain is given with its context. Its target is not known. For blood RNA, unsorted whole blood served as the source, and germline DNA was extracted too. The CDR3 has 12 residues. The J segment lost 8 bases and the V segment lost 5 bases, leaving 4 bases of the junction unmatched. Germline V gene data show CDR1 as SEHNR and CDR2 as FQNEAQ (reference sequence). Synthesis of TCR beta cDNA was carried out from 450 to 650 ng total RNA with a constant-region primer. Libraries of TCR beta came from three nested multiplex PCR rounds with slightly modified ARM-PCR. With TRBV1-TRBV30 forward primers and a C-beta reverse primer, the first two PCR rounds were run for 9 to 10 cycles each. TCRdb called the multiplex PCR reads again in MiXCR, with one record for every CDR3 protein. The sample yields 150,000 to 200,000 distinct CDR3 sequences, 60% seen once. These data belong to a study of tumor-infiltrating lymphocytes in primary liver carcinoma. Study-wide background: Staging of the tumors gave T1-T3 N0M0, with widths of roughly 4 to 11 cm.

Notes on the study in general: Unsorted bulk sampling ruled out any CD4+ versus CD8+ repertoire comparison. Tumor specimens were characterized by a significantly higher top-250-clone fraction than blood (p = 0.039). Paired tumor-adjacent and tumor-blood samples overlapped less than tumor region pairs did.

The receptor's source is a man aged 35-49 years with primary liver carcinoma and hepatitis B virus infection. Sequencing was carried out using peripheral blood. The genes are TRBV7-9 and TRBJ1-1, with 8 bases aligning to TRBD1. In nucleotides, the CDR3 is TGTGCCAGCAGCCCCCGGACAGGGGAAGCTTTCTTT. Amino acid sequence: CASSPRTGEAFF.